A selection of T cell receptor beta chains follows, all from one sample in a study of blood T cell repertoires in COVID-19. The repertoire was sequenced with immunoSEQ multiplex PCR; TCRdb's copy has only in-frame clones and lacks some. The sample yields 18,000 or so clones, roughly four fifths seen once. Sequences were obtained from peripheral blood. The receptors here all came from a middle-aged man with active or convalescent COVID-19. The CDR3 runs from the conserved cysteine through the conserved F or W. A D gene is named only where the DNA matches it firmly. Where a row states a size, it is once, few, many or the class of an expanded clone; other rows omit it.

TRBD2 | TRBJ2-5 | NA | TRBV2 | CASSRLAGGSLQETQYF | TGTGCCAGCAGTCGACTAGCGGGGGGTAGTTTACAAGAGACCCAGTACTTC
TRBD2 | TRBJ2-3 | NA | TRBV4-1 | CASSLYGGGGTDTQYF | TGCGCCAGCAGCCTCTACGGCGGGGGGGGCACAGATACGCAGTATTTT
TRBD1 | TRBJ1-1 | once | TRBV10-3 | CALKATGGDGTEAFF | TGTGCCCTCAAGGCAACAGGGGGCGATGGTACTGAAGCTTTCTTT
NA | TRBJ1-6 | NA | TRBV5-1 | CASSLEQNSPLHF | TGCGCCAGCAGCTTGGAACAGAATTCACCCCTCCACTTT
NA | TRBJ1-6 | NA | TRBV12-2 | CASDLGAGNSPLHF | TGTGCAAGTGATCTGGGTGCGGGGAATTCACCCCTCCACTTT
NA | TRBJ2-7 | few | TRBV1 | CTSSQEGVLFYEQYF | TGCACCAGCAGCCAAGAAGGGGTACTTTTTTACGAGCAGTACTTC
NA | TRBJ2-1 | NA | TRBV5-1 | CASSAAGTNVNNEQFF | TGCGCCAGCAGCGCAGCCGGGACAAACGTAAACAATGAGCAGTTCTTC
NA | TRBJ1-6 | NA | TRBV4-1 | CASSRLSGVDNSPLHF | TGCGCCAGCAGCCGTCTTTCGGGGGTTGACAATTCACCCCTCCACTTT
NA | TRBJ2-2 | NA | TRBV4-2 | CASSQDQLSITGELFF | TGTGCCAGCAGCCAAGACCAACTCTCTATCACCGGGGAGCTGTTTTTT
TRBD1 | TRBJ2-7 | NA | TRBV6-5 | CASRSPAGGSYEQYF | TGTGCCAGCAGAAGCCCGGCAGGGGGCTCTTACGAGCAGTACTTC
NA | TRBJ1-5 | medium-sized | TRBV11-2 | CASSLDRIQSQHF | TGTGCCAGCAGCTTAGACAGGATTCAGTCCCAGCATTTT